These 12 T cell receptor beta chains were all obtained from the same sample, sequenced in a study of early T cells in non-severe SARS-CoV-2 infection. TCRdb re-called the 5' RACE reads through MiXCR, storing one row per CDR3 protein. The data contain around 77,000 distinct CDR3 sequences, about 14% of them singletons. The source material was whole blood, sampled at baseline. The receptors stem from an adult who was a healthcare worker with PCR-confirmed SARS-CoV-2 infection or an uninfected control (not recorded which).

A few counts support this clonotype. The gene calls are TRBV20-1 and TRBJ2-3, with D possibly TRBD1 on 6 matching bases. This CDR3 comprises 16 residues. Trimming took 3 bases from V and 2 from J, leaving 18 bases between them. CDR1 and CDR2 (germline): DFQATT, SNEGSKA (reference sequence). CDR3 coding DNA: TGCAGTGCTAGTTCTCCACAGACAGGTCTCACAGATACGCAGTATTTT. It codes for CSASSPQTGLTDTQYF.

This clonotype has a handful of counts. This chain joins TRBV30 and TRBJ2-1; D unresolved. The germline V and J ends were trimmed by 4 bases and 4 bases, with 11 bases remaining between them. This CDR3 comprises 13 residues. Germline V lookup: CDR1 GTSNPN, CDR2 SVGIG (reference sequence). The CDR3 DNA follows: TGTGCCTGGACCGGCAGTACGTACAATGAGCAGTTCTTC. It encodes CAWTGSTYNEQFF.

This chain uses TRBV7-2 with TRBJ1-2; no clear D gene. The CDR3 runs to 15 residues. V was shortened by 0 bases and J by 6 bases, with 14 bases between the two germline ends. Germline V lookup: CDR1 SGHTA, CDR2 FQGNSA. CDR3 in amino acids: CASSLAGRTRNGYTF. CDR3 bases: TGTGCCAGCAGCTTAGCTGGCAGGACCCGAAATGGCTACACCTTC. Full variable domain (outside the CDR3, taken from reference TRBV7-2 and TRBJ1-2): GAGVSQSPSNKVTEKGKDVELRCDPISGHTALYWYRQSLGQGLEFLIYFQGNSAPDKSGLPSDRFSAERTGGSVSTLTIQRTQQEDSAVYLCASSLAGRTRNGYTFGSGTRLTVV.

This clonotype was counted only a few times. The J gene is TRBJ2-3, the V gene TRBV7-8; D unclear. V gave up 8 bases and J gave up 1 base, with 7 bases separating them. Germline assignment: CDR1 SGHVS and CDR2 FQNEAQ. The CDR3 has 12 residues. CDR3 loop: CASGVRTDTQYF. CDR3 DNA sequence: TGTGCCAGCGGGGTGCGCACAGATACGCAGTATTTT. Complete variable domain (other parts from reference TRBV7-8 and TRBJ2-3): GAGVSQSPRYKVAKRGQDVALRCDPISGHVSLFWYQQALGQGPEFLTYFQNEAQLDKSGLPSDRFFAERPEGSVSTLKIQRTQQEDSAVYLCASGVRTDTQYFGPGTRLTVL.

This clonotype was detected only a few times. The genes are TRBV5-1 and TRBJ2-7; 9 bases match TRBD2. CDR3 length: 15 residues. Germline V gives CDR1 SGHRS, CDR2 YFSETQ. The ends lost 0 bases at V and 6 bases at J; junction bases unmatched: 7. The CDR3 here is CASSLETSGRAEQYF. The CDR3 DNA reads as TGCGCCAGCAGCTTGGAGACTAGCGGTCGGGCCGAGCAGTACTTC.

This clonotype was seen a handful of times. The J gene is TRBJ2-7, the V gene TRBV7-2, with D hard to call. In germline, CDR1 is SGHTA, CDR2 FQGNSA. The CDR3 contains 15 residues. Trimming cost V 2 bases and J 6 bases, with 17 bases left between them. The CDR3 coding sequence is TGTGCCAGCAGCTTATCCCCTGGGGTGACCAGCGAGCAGTACTTC. This sequence encodes CASSLSPGVTSEQYF.

The table lists this clonotype with many counts. The chain's CDR3 is CASSSVRLAGGRSPYRQFF. The CDR3 DNA reads as TGTGCCAGCAGCTCGGTTCGACTAGCGGGAGGCCGCTCCCCTTACCGGCAGTTCTTC. The genes are TRBV11-2 and TRBJ2-1, with 13 bases that match TRBD2. The CDR3 extends over 19 amino acids. V trimming: 4 bases; J trimming: 12 bases; junction bases outside the gene matches: 21. In germline, CDR1 is SGHAT, CDR2 FQNNGV.

The chain uses TRBV7-9 and TRBJ2-3; TRBD2 agrees at 7 bases. Trimming at V came to 4 bases and at J to 1 base, leaving 8 bases not matched to a gene. Per germline, CDR1 SEHNR and CDR2 FQNEAQ (reference sequence). The CDR3 length is 16 residues. CDR3 region: CASSSQIGLGTDTQYF. The CDR3 bases are TGTGCCAGCAGCTCCCAAATCGGACTAGGCACAGATACGCAGTATTTT.

This clonotype was observed a few times. The rearrangement uses TRBV20-1 and TRBJ1-5; D perhaps matches TRBD1 (5 bases). V dropped 5 bases and J dropped 7 bases, with 12 bases sitting between them. CDR1 is DFQATT and CDR2 is SNEGSKA in the germline V gene (reference sequence). The CDR3 extends over 12 amino acids. CDR3 bases: TGCAGTGCTGGGGACTTTCCACAGCCCCAGCATTTT. Amino acids: CSAGDFPQPQHF.

This clonotype was observed a few times. The chain carries TRBV19 and TRBJ2-2; D is unresolved. CDR1 and CDR2 from the germline V gene are LNHDA and SQIVND (reference sequence). CDR3 size: 14 residues. V lost 3 bases, J lost 4 bases, and 9 bases lay in between. Written as DNA, the CDR3 is TGTGCCAGTAGTATTCTGGAAGCCACCGGGGAGCTGTTTTTT. It codes for CASSILEATGELFF.

This clonotype was detected ten times or more. The chain employs TRBV11-2 and TRBJ2-7; D uncertain. CDR1 and CDR2 from the germline V gene are SGHAT and FQNNGV. Trimming removed 4 bases from V and 5 bases from J, with 6 bases in between. The CDR3 is 11 residues long. The CDR3 nucleotides read TGTGCCAGCAGCTACGGGCACGAGCAGTACTTC. This encodes CASSYGHEQYF.

Ten or more counts support this clonotype. The chain combines TRBV7-9 with TRBJ2-1; 11 bases fit TRBD1. The CDR3 has 16 amino acids. Germline V gene data show CDR1 as SEHNR and CDR2 as FQNEAQ (reference sequence). V shed 2 bases and J 7 bases; nucleotides not matched to a gene: 7. CDR3 DNA sequence: TGTGCCAGCAGCTTATCTGGGACAGGGGGTTTGAATGAGCAGTTCTTC. This encodes CASSLSGTGGLNEQFF.